The TCR beta chain described here comes from a study of blood T cell repertoires in COVID-19. For the study at large: Specimens from acute and convalescent COVID-19 originated in the United States, Italy and Spain. From T cells, B-cell-depleted T cells, or PBMCs came the material, which was cDNA or gDNA.

Sequenced by immunoSEQ multiplex PCR; TCRdb stores in-frame clones only, minus some. This table has some 96,000 clones, about 86% appearing once. The CDR3 is 17 residues long. Germline lookup yields CDR1 MNHNS and CDR2 SASEGT. V lost 1 base to trimming and J lost 3 bases; unmatched junction nucleotides: 11. What was sequenced was peripheral blood. The receptor comes from a human donor in a cohort sampled during active COVID-19. The chain combines TRBV6-1 with TRBJ2-7, with 8 bases that match TRBD1. CDR3 nucleotide sequence: TGTGCCAGCAGTGAAGGGACAGGGAGTCTTTTTTACTACGAGCAGTACTTC. Protein: CASSEGTGSLFYYEQYF.